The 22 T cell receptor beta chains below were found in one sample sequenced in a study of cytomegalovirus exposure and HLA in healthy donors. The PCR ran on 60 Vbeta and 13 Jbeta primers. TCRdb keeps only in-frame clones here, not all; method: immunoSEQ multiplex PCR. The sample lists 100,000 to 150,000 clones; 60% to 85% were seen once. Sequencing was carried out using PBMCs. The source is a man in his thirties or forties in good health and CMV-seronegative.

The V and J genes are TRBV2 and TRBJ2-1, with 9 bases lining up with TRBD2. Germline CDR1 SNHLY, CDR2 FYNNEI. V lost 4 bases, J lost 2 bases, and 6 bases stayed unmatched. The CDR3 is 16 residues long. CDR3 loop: CASSAGSGGAYNEQFF. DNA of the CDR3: TGTGCCAGCAGTGCCGGTAGCGGGGGCGCCTACAATGAGCAGTTCTTC.

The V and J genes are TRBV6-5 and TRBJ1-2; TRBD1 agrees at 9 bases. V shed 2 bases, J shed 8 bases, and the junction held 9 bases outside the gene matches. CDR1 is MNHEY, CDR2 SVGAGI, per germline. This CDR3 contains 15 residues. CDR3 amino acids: CASSYETGGFRGYTF. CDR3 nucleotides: TGTGCCAGCAGTTACGAGACAGGGGGTTTTCGCGGCTACACCTTC.

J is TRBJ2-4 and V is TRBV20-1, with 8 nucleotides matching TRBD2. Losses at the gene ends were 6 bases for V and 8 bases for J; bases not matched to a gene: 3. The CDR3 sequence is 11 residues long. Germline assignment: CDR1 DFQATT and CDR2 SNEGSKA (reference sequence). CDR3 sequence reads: CSADGGDIQYF. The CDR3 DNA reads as TGCAGTGCGGACGGGGGGGACATTCAGTACTTC.

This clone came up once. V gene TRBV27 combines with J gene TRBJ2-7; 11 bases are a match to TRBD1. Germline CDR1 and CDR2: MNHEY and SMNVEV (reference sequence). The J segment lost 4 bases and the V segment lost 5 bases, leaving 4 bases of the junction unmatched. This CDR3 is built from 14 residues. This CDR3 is CASSRTGGAYEQYF. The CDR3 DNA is TGTGCCAGCAGTCGGACAGGGGGCGCATACGAGCAGTACTTC.

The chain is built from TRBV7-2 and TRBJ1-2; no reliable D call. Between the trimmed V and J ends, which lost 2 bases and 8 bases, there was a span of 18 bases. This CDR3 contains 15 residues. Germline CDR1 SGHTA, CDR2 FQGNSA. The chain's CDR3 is CASSLPSQALWGYTF. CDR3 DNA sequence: TGTGCCAGCAGCTTACCTTCCCAGGCGCTTTGGGGCTACACCTTC.

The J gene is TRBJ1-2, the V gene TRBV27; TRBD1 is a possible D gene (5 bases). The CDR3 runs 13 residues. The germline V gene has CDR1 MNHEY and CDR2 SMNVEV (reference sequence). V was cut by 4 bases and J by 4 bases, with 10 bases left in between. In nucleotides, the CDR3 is TGTGCCAGCAGTTCGGGGGTACTCTATGGCTACACCTTC. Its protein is CASSSGVLYGYTF.

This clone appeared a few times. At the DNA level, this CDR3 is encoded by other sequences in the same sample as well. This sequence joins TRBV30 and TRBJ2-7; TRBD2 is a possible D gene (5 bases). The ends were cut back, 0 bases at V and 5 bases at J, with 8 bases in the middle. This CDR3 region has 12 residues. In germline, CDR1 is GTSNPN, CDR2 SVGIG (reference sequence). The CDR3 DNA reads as TGTGCCTGGAGTGTACTAGGACACGAGCAGTACTTC. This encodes CAWSVLGHEQYF.

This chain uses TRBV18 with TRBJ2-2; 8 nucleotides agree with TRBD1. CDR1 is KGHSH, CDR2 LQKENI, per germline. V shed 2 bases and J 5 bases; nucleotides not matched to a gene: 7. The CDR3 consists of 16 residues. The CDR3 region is CASSPGGQVRTGELFF. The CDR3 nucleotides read TGTGCCAGCTCACCAGGGGGACAGGTGCGGACCGGGGAGCTGTTTTTT.

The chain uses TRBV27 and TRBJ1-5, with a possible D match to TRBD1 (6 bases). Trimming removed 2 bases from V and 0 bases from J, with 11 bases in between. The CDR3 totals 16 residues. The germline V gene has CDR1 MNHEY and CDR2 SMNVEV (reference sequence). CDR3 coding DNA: TGTGCCAGCAGTTTACTGGGGGACACTAGCAATCAGCCCCAGCATTTT. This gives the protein CASSLLGDTSNQPQHF.

CDR3: CASSTTGGLYEQYF. CDR3 DNA sequence: TGTGCCAGCAGCACGACAGGGGGCTTATACGAGCAGTACTTC. V usage is TRBV7-2 and J usage is TRBJ2-7; 10 positions agree with TRBD1. Germline V gives CDR1 SGHTA, CDR2 FQGNSA. This CDR3 spans 14 amino acids. V dropped 5 bases and J dropped 4; count of bases not matched to a gene: 5. The full variable domain, completed using reference TRBV7-2 and TRBJ2-7, is GAGVSQSPSNKVTEKGKDVELRCDPISGHTALYWYRQSLGQGLEFLIYFQGNSAPDKSGLPSDRFSAERTGGSVSTLTIQRTQQEDSAVYLCASSTTGGLYEQYFGPGTRLTVT.

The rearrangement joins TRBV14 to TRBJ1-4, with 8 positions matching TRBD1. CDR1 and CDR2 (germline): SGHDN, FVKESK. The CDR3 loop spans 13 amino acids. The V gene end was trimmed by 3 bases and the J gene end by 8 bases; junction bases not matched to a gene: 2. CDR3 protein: CASSQWTGEKLFF. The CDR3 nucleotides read TGTGCCAGCAGCCAGTGGACAGGGGAAAAACTGTTTTTT. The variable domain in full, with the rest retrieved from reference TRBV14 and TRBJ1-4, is EAGVTQFPSHSVIEKGQTVTLRCDPISGHDNLYWYRRVMGKEIKFLLHFVKESKQDESGMPNNRFLAERTGGTYSTLKVQPAELEDSGVYFCASSQWTGEKLFFGSGTQLSVL.

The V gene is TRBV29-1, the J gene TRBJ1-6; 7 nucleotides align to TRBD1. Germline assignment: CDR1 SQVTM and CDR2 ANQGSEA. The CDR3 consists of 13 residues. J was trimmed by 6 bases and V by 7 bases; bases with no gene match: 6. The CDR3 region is CSAGDSFNSPLHF. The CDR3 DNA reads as TGCAGCGCCGGGGACAGTTTTAATTCACCCCTCCACTTT. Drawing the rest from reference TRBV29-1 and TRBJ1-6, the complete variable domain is SAVISQKPSRDICQRGTSLTIQCQVDSQVTMMFWYRQQPGQSLTLIATANQGSEATYESGFVIDKFPISRPNLTFSTLTVSNMSPEDSSIYLCSAGDSFNSPLHFGNGTRLTVT.

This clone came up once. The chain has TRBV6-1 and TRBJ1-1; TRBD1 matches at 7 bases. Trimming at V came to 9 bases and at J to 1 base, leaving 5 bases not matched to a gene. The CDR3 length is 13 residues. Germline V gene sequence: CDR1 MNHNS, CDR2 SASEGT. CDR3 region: CASKTGKNTEAFF. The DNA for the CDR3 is TGTGCCAGTAAGACAGGGAAGAACACTGAAGCTTTCTTT.

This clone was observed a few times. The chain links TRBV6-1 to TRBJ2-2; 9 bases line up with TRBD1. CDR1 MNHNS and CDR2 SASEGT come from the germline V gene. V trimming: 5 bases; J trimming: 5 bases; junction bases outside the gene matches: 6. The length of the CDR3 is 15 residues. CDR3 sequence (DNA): TGTGCCAGCAGTCCTCGGACAGGGGTAACCGGGGAGCTGTTTTTT. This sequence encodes CASSPRTGVTGELFF.

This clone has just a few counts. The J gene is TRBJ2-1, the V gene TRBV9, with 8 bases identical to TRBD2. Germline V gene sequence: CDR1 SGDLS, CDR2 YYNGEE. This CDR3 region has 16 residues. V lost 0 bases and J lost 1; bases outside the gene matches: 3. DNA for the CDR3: TGTGCCAGCAGCGTAGCTCCTAGCGGGTCCTACAATGAGCAGTTCTTC. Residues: CASSVAPSGSYNEQFF.

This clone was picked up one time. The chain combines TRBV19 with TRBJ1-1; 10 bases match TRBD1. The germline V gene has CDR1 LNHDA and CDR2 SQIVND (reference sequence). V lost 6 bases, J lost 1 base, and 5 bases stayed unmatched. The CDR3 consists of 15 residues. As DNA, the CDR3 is TGTGCCAGTAGAAGACAGGGGGCCGGGAACACTGAAGCTTTCTTT. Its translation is CASRRQGAGNTEAFF.

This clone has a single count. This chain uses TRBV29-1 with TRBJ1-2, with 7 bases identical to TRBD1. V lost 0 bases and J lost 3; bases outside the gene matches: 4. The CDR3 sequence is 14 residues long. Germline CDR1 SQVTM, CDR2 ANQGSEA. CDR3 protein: CSVEDQGGYYGYTF. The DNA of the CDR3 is TGCAGCGTTGAAGATCAGGGGGGATACTATGGCTACACCTTC.

CDR3 sequence: CASSFRDREDTQYF. In DNA, the CDR3 is TGTGCCAGCAGTTTCCGGGACAGGGAAGATACGCAGTATTTT. The chain couples TRBV7-8 to TRBJ2-3; 9 bases align to TRBD1. The CDR3 has 14 residues. V lost 6 bases, J lost 5 bases, and 6 bases stayed unmatched. The V gene's germline CDR1 is SGHVS and CDR2 FQNEAQ.

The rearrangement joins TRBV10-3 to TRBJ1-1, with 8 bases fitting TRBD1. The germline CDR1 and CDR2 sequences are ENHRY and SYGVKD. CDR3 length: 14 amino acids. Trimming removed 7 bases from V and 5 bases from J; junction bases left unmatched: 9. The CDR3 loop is CAINTAGGRTEAFF. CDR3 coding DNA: TGTGCCATCAACACGGCAGGGGGCAGGACTGAAGCTTTCTTT.

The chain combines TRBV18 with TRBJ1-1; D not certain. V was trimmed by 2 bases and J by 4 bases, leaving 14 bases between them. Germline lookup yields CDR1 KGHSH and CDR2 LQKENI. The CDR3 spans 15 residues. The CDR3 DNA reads TGTGCCAGCTCACCATCTGCCGGGGTCGGCACTGAAGCTTTCTTT. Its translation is CASSPSAGVGTEAFF.

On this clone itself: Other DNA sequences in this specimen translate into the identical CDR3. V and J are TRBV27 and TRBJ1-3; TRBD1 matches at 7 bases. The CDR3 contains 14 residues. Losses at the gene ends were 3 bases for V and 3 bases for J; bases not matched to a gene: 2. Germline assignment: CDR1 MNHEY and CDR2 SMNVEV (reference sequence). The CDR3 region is CASSLTGLGNTIYF. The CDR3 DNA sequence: TGTGCCAGCAGTTTGACAGGGCTTGGAAACACCATATATTTT.

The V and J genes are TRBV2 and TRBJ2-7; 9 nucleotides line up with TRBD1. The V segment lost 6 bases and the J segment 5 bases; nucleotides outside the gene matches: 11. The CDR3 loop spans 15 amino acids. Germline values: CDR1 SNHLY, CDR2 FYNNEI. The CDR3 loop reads CASSVLGQGPHEQYF. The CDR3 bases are TGTGCCAGCAGCGTATTGGGACAGGGTCCACACGAGCAGTACTTC. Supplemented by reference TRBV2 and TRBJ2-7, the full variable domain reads EPEVTQTPSHQVTQMGQEVILRCVPISNHLYFYWYRQILGQKVEFLVSFYNNEISEKSEIFDDQFSVERPDGSNFTLKIRSTKLEDSAMYFCASSVLGQGPHEQYFGPGTRLTVT.